The entry below gives a single TCR beta chain sequence along with its context. Its antigen is as yet unknown. The data are from a study of T cells after yellow fever vaccination. V shed 5 bases, J shed 12 bases, and the junction held 22 bases outside the gene matches. The CDR3 loop spans 17 amino acids. In TCRdb, the 5' RACE reads were re-called with MiXCR into one record per CDR3 protein. The sample carries roughly 250,000 distinct CDR3 sequences, under 15% recorded once. Overall study findings and caveats: Secondary responses were weaker yet peaked faster, day 5 versus 15.

This TCR was sampled from a man aged 30 to 39 who received the YFV17D yellow fever vaccine. This specimen consisted of CD4+ T cells sorted from PBMCs, obtained 45 days after the yellow fever booster vaccination. The chain uses TRBV12-3 or TRBV12-4 and TRBJ2-1; 7 bases fit TRBD2. The CDR3 DNA reads TGTGCCAGCAGTAACGAATGGGGTCGCGGCGGGAGAGGCAGGCAGTTCTTC. Translated: CASSNEWGRGGRGRQFF.